This TCR beta chain was obtained from a study of CD8+ T cells in alopecia areata. RNA was isolated and reverse transcribed to cDNA, the sequencing template. The method was immunoSEQ multiplex PCR; TCRdb's version includes in-frame clones alone and lacks a portion of them. In the table there are over 70,000 clones, roughly 70% of which are singletons. Points from the study as a whole: Clonality exceeded that of normal scalp in lesional scalp, most notably in alopecia totalis/universalis.

Indicated treatment: oral pan-JAK inhibitor, 5-10 mg twice daily. Trimming stripped 3 bases from V and 1 base from J, with 7 bases between. CDR3 length: 13 amino acids. Germline loops: CDR1 SGDLS, CDR2 YYNGEE. This clone occurred a few times. What it binds is not known. This sequence originates from a human donor with alopecia areata. This sample comprised CD8+ T cells sorted from blood, obtained at week 24, from a patient treated with tofacitinib. The chain combines TRBV9 with TRBJ1-1, with D uncertain. The CDR3 protein is CASSGGPNTEAFF. The CDR3 region has the DNA TGTGCCAGCAGCGGGGGTCCGAACACTGAAGCTTTCTTT. Drawing the rest from reference TRBV9 and TRBJ1-1, the complete variable domain is DSGVTQTPKHLITATGQRVTLRCSPRSGDLSVYWYQQSLDQGLQFLIQYYNGEERAKGNILERFSAQQFPDLHSELNLSSLELGDSALYFCASSGGPNTEAFFGQGTRLTVV.